The 21 T cell receptor beta chains below were found in one sample sequenced in a study of sequential checkpoint blockade in melanoma. Treatment reported: randomized to nivolumab then ipilimumab (arm A) or the reverse (arm B). TCRdb keeps only in-frame clones here, not all; method: immunoSEQ multiplex PCR. This table has some 25,000 clones, approximately 77% appearing once. This specimen consisted of CD8+ T cells sorted from blood (inferred from file names), obtained from a patient given nivolumab and ipilimumab in sequence. Receptors were obtained from a human donor with melanoma.

The rearrangement links TRBV9 to TRBJ2-7; TRBD1 aligns across 10 bases. This CDR3 is built from 13 residues. CDR1 is SGDLS and CDR2 is YYNGEE in the germline V gene. Trimming cost V 0 bases and J 6 bases; bases outside gene matches: 0. CDR3 nucleotide sequence: TGTGCCAGCAGCGTAGGGACAGGGGGCGAGCAGTACTTC. Translating it yields CASSVGTGGEQYF.

The rearrangement joins TRBV30 to TRBJ1-4; 9 bases are a match to TRBD1. This CDR3 comprises 15 residues. Germline V CDR1 and CDR2: GTSNPN, SVGIG (reference sequence). Germline trimming cut 5 bases from V and 7 bases from J; bases unmatched to any gene: 11. DNA for the CDR3: TGTGCCTGGGGGCGGACAGGGGCAACGGGTGAAAAACTGTTTTTT. Translating gives CAWGRTGATGEKLFF.

The V gene is TRBV2, the J gene TRBJ2-7, with TRBD1 matching 8 bases. V lost 6 bases, J lost 5 bases, and 6 bases stayed unmatched. This CDR3 is 13 amino acids long. Germline lookup yields CDR1 SNHLY and CDR2 FYNNEI. The CDR3 sequence: CASRVRGPHEQYF. Here the CDR3 DNA reads TGTGCCAGCAGGGTCAGGGGGCCCCACGAGCAGTACTTC.

This clone turned up a few times. The V and J genes are TRBV14 and TRBJ1-2; D unclear. This CDR3 is 16 amino acids long. V was trimmed by 0 bases and J by 4 bases, leaving 15 bases between them. Per germline, CDR1 SGHDN and CDR2 FVKESK. The CDR3 nucleotides read TGTGCCAGCAGCCAAGACGGGGAGGGAAGTGCCTATGGCTACACCTTC. Translation gives CASSQDGEGSAYGYTF.

This clone has a handful of counts. The rearrangement links TRBV6-5 to TRBJ1-2; D gene unclear. Germline-derived CDR1 and CDR2 are MNHEY and SVGAGI. CDR3 length: 12 residues. V was trimmed by 6 bases and J by 10 bases, leaving 15 bases between them. The CDR3 DNA is TGTGCCAGCAGAGTCATAATCGGAGTCTACACCTTC. Translation: CASRVIIGVYTF.

The rearrangement links TRBV6-1 to TRBJ2-7; TRBD2 matches at 7 bases. Looked up from germline, CDR1 is MNHNS and CDR2 is SASEGT. The V and J ends lost 6 bases and 2 bases, in that order; junction bases with no gene match: 10. The CDR3 extends over 15 amino acids. The CDR3 coding sequence is TGTGCCAGCAGACGAGCTCCGGGACTACCCTACGAGCAGTACTTC. Protein product: CASRRAPGLPYEQYF.

The chain links TRBV9 to TRBJ2-3; no definite D call. Germline V CDR1 and CDR2: SGDLS, YYNGEE. The CDR3 has 13 residues. V lost 0 bases, J lost 6 bases, and 8 bases lay in between. The CDR3 region has the DNA TGTGCCAGCAGCGTAGTTGGCTCCGATACGCAGTATTTT. Amino acid sequence: CASSVVGSDTQYF.

The chain employs TRBV19 and TRBJ2-2; 8 bases agree with TRBD1. The CDR3 sequence is 15 residues long. The junction had 5 bases not matched to a gene; V was cut back by 4 bases and J by 4 bases. The germline gives CDR1 LNHDA, CDR2 SQIVND (reference sequence). Here the CDR3 DNA reads TGTGCCAGTAGTAACCGACAGGGGTTCACCGGGGAGCTGTTTTTT. Translated, it gives CASSNRQGFTGELFF.

The V and J genes are TRBV7-9 and TRBJ2-2, with D possibly matching TRBD2 (6 bases). This CDR3 is built from 13 residues. Germline CDR1 is SEHNR and CDR2 is FQNEAQ (reference sequence). V lost 5 bases and J lost 8, with 12 bases in between. For the CDR3, the DNA is TGTGCCAGCAGCCCGAGCCGGGGGGGGGAGCTGTTTTTT. Amino acids: CASSPSRGGELFF.

This clone was observed once. V is TRBV5-6 and J is TRBJ2-5; TRBD1 matches 8 bases. The J segment lost 5 bases and the V segment lost 4 bases, leaving 4 bases of the junction unmatched. Germline V gives CDR1 SGHDT, CDR2 YYEEEE. CDR3 size: 13 residues. The CDR3 reads CASSGQGVETQYF. The CDR3 coding sequence is TGTGCCAGCAGCGGACAGGGCGTGGAGACCCAGTACTTC.

The chain uses TRBV6-5 and TRBJ1-5; D not certain. The CDR3 loop spans 15 amino acids. CDR1 is MNHEY, CDR2 SVGAGI, per germline. The ends were cut back, 2 bases at V and 0 bases at J, with 8 bases in the middle. DNA of the CDR3: TGTGCCAGCAGTTACGGCCAGTATAGCAATCAGCCCCAGCATTTT. As protein: CASSYGQYSNQPQHF.

The chain joins TRBV9 to TRBJ2-6, with 8 bases aligning to TRBD2. V shed 0 bases, J shed 0 bases, and the junction held 8 bases outside the gene matches. The V gene's germline CDR1 is SGDLS and CDR2 YYNGEE. The CDR3 length is 19 residues. CDR3 amino acids: CASSVASAGGASGANVLTF. The CDR3 DNA reads as TGTGCCAGCAGCGTAGCCTCGGCGGGGGGCGCCTCTGGGGCCAACGTCCTGACTTTC.

This rearrangement joins TRBV28 to TRBJ1-6, with D tentatively TRBD1 (6 bases). The CDR3 totals 16 residues. V lost 3 bases to trimming and J lost 4 bases, with 13 bases between them. CDR1 and CDR2 from the germline V gene are MDHEN and SYDVKM. CDR3 sequence reads: CASSFPAGVYNSPLHF. Here the CDR3 DNA reads TGTGCCAGCAGTTTTCCGGCAGGGGTATATAATTCACCCCTCCACTTT.

This clone was observed a few times. The rearrangement uses TRBV4-3 and TRBJ2-5; TRBD2 might be the D (7 bases). Looked up from germline, CDR1 is LGHNA and CDR2 is YSLEER. The V and J ends lost 3 bases and 5 bases respectively, with 13 bases between them. This CDR3 comprises 14 residues. For the CDR3, the DNA is TGCGCCAGCAGCCATGTGGGGGGGCGTGAGACCCAGTACTTC. This gives the protein CASSHVGGRETQYF.

This CDR3 is CASSGLDRDEQYF. Written as DNA, the CDR3 is TGTGCCAGCAGCGGATTGGACAGGGACGAGCAGTACTTC. V usage is TRBV9 and J usage is TRBJ2-7, with 8 bases lining up with TRBD1. CDR3 length equals 13 residues. The J segment lost 5 bases and the V segment lost 3 bases, leaving 4 bases of the junction unmatched. In germline, CDR1 is SGDLS, CDR2 YYNGEE.

The chain uses TRBV5-6 and TRBJ2-5; the match to TRBD2 covers 7 bases. V shed 4 bases, J shed 5 bases, and the junction held 8 bases outside the gene matches. The CDR3 length is 14 residues. Germline CDR1 reads SGHDT; CDR2 reads YYEEEE. This CDR3 reads CASSPPRGVETQYF. As DNA, the CDR3 is TGTGCCAGCAGCCCCCCCCGGGGGGTGGAGACCCAGTACTTC. Filled out from reference TRBV5-6 and TRBJ2-5, the complete variable domain reads DAGVTQSPTHLIKTRGQQVTLRCSPKSGHDTVSWYQQALGQGPQFIFQYYEEEERQRGNFPDRFSGHQFPNYSSELNVNALLLGDSALYLCASSPPRGVETQYFGPGTRLLVL.

The chain links TRBV27 to TRBJ1-3, with D maybe TRBD1 (6 bases). Trimming shortened V by 4 bases and J by 8 bases, and 21 bases separated the two germline ends. Germline assignment: CDR1 MNHEY and CDR2 SMNVEV (reference sequence). This CDR3 spans 16 amino acids. The CDR3 nucleotides are TGTGCCAGCAGTTCGGGGAGGGGGGCCGCGGTAGACACCATATATTTT. This translates into CASSSGRGAAVDTIYF.

This sequence joins TRBV7-9 and TRBJ2-5; TRBD2 matches at 8 bases. In germline, CDR1 is SEHNR, CDR2 FQNEAQ (reference sequence). The junction had 7 bases not matched to a gene; V was cut back by 2 bases and J by 5 bases. The CDR3 consists of 15 residues. CDR3 bases: TGTGCCAGCAGCTTATCGAATAGCGGGGTCGAGACCCAGTACTTC. Protein sequence: CASSLSNSGVETQYF. The entire variable domain, with the rest obtained from reference TRBV7-9 and TRBJ2-5, is as follows: DTGVSQNPRHKITKRGQNVTFRCDPISEHNRLYWYRQTLGQGPEFLTYFQNEAQLEKSRLLSDRFSAERPKGSFSTLEIQRTEQGDSAMYLCASSLSNSGVETQYFGPGTRLLVL.

V and J are TRBV28 and TRBJ2-1, with D unclear. The V gene lost 6 bases and the J gene lost 4 bases, with 10 bases spanning the gap. Germline assignment: CDR1 MDHEN and CDR2 SYDVKM. The CDR3 covers 13 residues. Here the CDR3 reads CASSPPYYNEQFF. The DNA of the CDR3 is TGTGCCAGCAGCCCCCCTTATTACAATGAGCAGTTCTTC.

The chain is built from TRBV29-1 and TRBJ1-3, with a tentative D call TRBD1 (6 bases). The CDR3 totals 18 residues. Germline-derived CDR1 and CDR2 are SQVTM and ANQGSEA. V was trimmed by 5 bases and J by 1 base, leaving 24 bases between them. CDR3 DNA: TGCAGCGTTCCCATACAGGGTACGAAGTTTTGGTCTGGAAACACCATATATTTT. Protein: CSVPIQGTKFWSGNTIYF.

This chain links TRBV19 with TRBJ2-7; TRBD1 might be the D (6 bases). The germline V gene has CDR1 LNHDA and CDR2 SQIVND (reference sequence). This CDR3 comprises 14 residues. V dropped 3 bases and J dropped 4 bases, with 13 bases sitting between them. The CDR3 here is CASSIQGLVYEQYF. In nucleotides, the CDR3 is TGTGCCAGTAGTATTCAGGGGCTCGTTTACGAGCAGTACTTC.